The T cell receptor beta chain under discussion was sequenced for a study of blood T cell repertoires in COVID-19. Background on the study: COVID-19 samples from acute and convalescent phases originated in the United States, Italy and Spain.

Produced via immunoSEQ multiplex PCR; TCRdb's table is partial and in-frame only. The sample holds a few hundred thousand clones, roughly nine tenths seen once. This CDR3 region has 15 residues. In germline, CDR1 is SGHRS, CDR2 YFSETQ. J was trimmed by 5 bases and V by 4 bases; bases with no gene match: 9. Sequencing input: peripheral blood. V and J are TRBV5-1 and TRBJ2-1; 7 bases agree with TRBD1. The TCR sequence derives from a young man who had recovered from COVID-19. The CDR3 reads CASSSIRQGHNEQFF. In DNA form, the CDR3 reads TGCGCCAGCAGCAGCATCCGACAGGGCCACAATGAGCAGTTCTTC.